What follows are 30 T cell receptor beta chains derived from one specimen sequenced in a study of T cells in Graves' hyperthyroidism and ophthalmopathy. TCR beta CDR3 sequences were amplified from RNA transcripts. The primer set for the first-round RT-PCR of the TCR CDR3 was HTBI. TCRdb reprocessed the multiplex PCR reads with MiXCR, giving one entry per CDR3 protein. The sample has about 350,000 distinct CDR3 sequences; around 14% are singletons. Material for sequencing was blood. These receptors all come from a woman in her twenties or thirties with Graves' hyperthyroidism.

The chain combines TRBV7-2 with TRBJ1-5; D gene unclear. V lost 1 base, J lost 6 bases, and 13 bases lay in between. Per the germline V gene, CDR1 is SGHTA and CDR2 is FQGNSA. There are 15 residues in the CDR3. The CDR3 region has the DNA TGTGCCAGCAGCTTAGTAGAAGTCCCCGGTCAGCCCCAGCATTTT. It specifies CASSLVEVPGQPQHF. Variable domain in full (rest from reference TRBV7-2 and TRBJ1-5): GAGVSQSPSNKVTEKGKDVELRCDPISGHTALYWYRQSLGQGLEFLIYFQGNSAPDKSGLPSDRFSAERTGGSVSTLTIQRTQQEDSAVYLCASSLVEVPGQPQHFGDGTRLSIL.

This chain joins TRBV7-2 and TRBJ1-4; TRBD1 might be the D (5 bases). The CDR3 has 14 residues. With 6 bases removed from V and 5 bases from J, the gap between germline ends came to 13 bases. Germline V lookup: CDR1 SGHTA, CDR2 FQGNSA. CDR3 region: CASRSDRTNEKLFF. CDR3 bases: TGTGCCAGCAGATCTGACAGAACAAATGAAAAACTGTTTTTT.

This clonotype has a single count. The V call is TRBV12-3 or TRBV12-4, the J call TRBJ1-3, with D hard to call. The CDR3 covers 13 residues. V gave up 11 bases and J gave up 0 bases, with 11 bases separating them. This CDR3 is CAWLLSSGNTIYF. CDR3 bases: TGTGCCTGGCTTCTGAGCTCTGGAAACACCATATATTTT.

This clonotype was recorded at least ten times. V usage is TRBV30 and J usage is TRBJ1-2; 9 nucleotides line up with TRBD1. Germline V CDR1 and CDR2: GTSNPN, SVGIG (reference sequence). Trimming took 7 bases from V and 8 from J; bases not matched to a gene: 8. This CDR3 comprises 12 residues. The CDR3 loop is CAYEQGAGGYTF. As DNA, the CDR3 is TGTGCCTACGAACAGGGGGCTGGGGGCTACACCTTC.

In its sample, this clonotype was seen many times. CDR3 bases: TGCAGCGGGGGAGTATTAGAGACCCAGTACTTC. Translation gives CSGGVLETQYF. The gene calls are TRBV29-1 and TRBJ2-5; D may be TRBD2 (5 bases). Between the trimmed V and J ends, which lost 7 bases and 4 bases, there was a span of 10 bases. The CDR3 covers 11 residues. From germline, CDR1 is SQVTM and CDR2 ANQGSEA.

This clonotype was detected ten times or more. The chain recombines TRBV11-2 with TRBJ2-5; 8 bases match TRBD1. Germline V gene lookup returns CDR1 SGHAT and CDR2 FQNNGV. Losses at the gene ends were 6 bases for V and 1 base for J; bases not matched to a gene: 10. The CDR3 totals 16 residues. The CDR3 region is CASRITGGNIQETQYF. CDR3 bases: TGTGCCAGCAGAATAACAGGGGGGAATATCCAAGAGACCCAGTACTTC.

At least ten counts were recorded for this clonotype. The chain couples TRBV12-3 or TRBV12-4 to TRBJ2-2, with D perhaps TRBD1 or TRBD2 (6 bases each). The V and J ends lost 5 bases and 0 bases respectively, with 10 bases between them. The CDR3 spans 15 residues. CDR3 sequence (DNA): TGTGCCAGCAGTGAGGGGGGTACGAACACCGGGGAGCTGTTTTTT. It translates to CASSEGGTNTGELFF.

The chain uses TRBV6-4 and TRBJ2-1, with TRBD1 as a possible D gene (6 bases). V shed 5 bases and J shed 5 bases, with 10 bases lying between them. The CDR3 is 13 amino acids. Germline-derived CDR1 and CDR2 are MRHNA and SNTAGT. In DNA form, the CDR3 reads TGTGCCAGCAGTACCGGGACACACAATGAGCAGTTCTTC. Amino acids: CASSTGTHNEQFF.

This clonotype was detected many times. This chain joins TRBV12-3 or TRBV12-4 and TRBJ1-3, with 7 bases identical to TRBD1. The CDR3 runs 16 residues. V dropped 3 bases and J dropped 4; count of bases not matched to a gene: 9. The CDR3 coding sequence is TGTGCCAGCAGTTTTGAGGGGGCCTTGGAGGGAAACACCATATATTTT. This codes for CASSFEGALEGNTIYF.

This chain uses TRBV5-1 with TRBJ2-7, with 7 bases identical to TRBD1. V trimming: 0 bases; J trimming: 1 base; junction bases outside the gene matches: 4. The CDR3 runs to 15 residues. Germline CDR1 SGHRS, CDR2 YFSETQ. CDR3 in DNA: TGCGCCAGCAGCTTGGAACCAGGGGGATCCTACGAGCAGTACTTC. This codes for CASSLEPGGSYEQYF.

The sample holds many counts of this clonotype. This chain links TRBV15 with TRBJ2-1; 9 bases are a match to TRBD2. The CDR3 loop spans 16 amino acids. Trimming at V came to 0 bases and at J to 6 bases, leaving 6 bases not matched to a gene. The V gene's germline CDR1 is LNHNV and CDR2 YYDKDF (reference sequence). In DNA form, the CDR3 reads TGTGCCACCAGCAGAGATCGCCTAGCGGGAATCAATGAGCAGTTCTTC. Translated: CATSRDRLAGINEQFF. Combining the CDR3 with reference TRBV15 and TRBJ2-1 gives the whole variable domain DAMVIQNPRYQVTQFGKPVTLSCSQTLNHNVMYWYQQKSSQAPKLLFHYYDKDFNNEADTPDNFQSRRPNTSFCFLDIRSPGLGDTAMYLCATSRDRLAGINEQFFGPGTRLTVL.

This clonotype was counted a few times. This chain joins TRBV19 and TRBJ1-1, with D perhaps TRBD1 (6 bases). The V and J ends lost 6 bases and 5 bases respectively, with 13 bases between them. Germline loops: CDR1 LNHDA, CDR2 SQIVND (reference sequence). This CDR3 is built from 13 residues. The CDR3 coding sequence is TGTGCCAGTAGCACAGGGCGTTGGACTGAAGCTTTCTTT. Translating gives CASSTGRWTEAFF.

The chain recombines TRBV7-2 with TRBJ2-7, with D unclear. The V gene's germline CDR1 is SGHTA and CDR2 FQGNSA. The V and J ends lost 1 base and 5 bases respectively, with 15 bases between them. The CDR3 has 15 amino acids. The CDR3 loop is CASSLVVSAVDEQYF. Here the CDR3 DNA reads TGTGCCAGCAGCTTAGTGGTATCGGCTGTGGACGAGCAGTACTTC.

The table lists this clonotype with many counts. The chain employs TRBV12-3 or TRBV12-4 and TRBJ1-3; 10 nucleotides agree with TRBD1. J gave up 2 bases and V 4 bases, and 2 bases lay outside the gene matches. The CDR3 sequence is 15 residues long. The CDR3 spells CASSSGTGAGNTIYF. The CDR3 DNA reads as TGTGCCAGCAGTTCCGGGACAGGGGCTGGAAACACCATATATTTT.

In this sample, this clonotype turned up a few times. The CDR3 DNA reads TGTGCCAGCAGCGTAAACAGGGACACTGAAGCTTTCTTT. Translation gives CASSVNRDTEAFF. V usage is TRBV9 and J usage is TRBJ1-1; D possibly corresponds to TRBD1 (6 bases). Trimming stripped 1 base from V and 3 bases from J, with 7 bases between. CDR1 and CDR2 (germline): SGDLS, YYNGEE. CDR3 length equals 13 residues.

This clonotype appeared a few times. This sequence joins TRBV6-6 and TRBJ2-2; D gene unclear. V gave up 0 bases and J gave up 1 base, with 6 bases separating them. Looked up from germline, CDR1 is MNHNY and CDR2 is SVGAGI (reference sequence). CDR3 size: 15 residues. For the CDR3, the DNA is TGTGCCAGCAGTTACTCCTTGCGGAACACCGGGGAGCTGTTTTTT. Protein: CASSYSLRNTGELFF.

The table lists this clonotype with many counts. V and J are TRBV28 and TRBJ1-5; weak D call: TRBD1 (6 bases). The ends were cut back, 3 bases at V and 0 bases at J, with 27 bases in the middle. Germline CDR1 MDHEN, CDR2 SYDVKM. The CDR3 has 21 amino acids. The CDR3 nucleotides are TGTGCCAGCAGTTTCACCGGGGGGGGGCAAAGAGACCCGGGTAGCAATCAGCCCCAGCATTTT. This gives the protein CASSFTGGGQRDPGSNQPQHF.

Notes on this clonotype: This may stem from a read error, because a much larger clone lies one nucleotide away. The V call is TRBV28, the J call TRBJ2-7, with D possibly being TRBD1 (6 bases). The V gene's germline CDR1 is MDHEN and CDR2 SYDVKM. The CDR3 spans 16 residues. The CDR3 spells CAGSFGRDTKTYEQYF. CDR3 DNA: TGTGCCGGCAGTTTTGGTCGGGACACCAAAACCTACGAGCAGTACTTC. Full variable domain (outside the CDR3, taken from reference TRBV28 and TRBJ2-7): DVKVTQSSRYLVKRTGEKVFLECVQDMDHENMFWYRQDPGLGLRLIYFSYDVKMKEKGDIPEGYSVSREKKERFSLILESASTNQTSMYLCAGSFGRDTKTYEQYFGPGTRLTVT.

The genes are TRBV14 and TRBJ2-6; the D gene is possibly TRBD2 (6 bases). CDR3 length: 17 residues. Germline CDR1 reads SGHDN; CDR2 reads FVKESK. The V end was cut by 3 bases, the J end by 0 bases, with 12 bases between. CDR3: CASSHAAGPSGANVLTF. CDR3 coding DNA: TGTGCCAGCAGCCATGCAGCGGGCCCCTCTGGGGCCAACGTCCTGACTTTC. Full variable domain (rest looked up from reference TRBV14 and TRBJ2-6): EAGVTQFPSHSVIEKGQTVTLRCDPISGHDNLYWYRRVMGKEIKFLLHFVKESKQDESGMPNNRFLAERTGGTYSTLKVQPAELEDSGVYFCASSHAAGPSGANVLTFGAGSRLTVL.

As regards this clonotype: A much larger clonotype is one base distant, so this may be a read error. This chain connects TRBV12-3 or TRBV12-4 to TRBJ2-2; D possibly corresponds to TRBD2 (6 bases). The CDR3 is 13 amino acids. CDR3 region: CASRGGRAGRLLF. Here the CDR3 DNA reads TGTGCCAGCAGGGGGGGTCGGGCTGGGAGGCTGCTTTTT.

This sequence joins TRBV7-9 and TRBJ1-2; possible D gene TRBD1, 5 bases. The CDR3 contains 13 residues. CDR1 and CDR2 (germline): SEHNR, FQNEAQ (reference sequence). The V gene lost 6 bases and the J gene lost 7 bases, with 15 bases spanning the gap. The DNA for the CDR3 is TGTGCCAGCAGATCCATTGCCGGGGGTGGCTACACCTTC. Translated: CASRSIAGGGYTF. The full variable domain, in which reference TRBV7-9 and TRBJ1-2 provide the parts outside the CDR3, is DTGVSQNPRHKITKRGQNVTFRCDPISEHNRLYWYRQTLGQGPEFLTYFQNEAQLEKSRLLSDRFSAERPKGSFSTLEIQRTEQGDSAMYLCASRSIAGGGYTFGSGTRLTVV.

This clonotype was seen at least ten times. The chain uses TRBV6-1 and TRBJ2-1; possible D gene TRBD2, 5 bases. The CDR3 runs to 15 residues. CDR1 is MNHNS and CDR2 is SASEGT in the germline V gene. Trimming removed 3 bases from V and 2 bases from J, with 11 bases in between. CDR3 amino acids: CASSDYEGPYNEQFF. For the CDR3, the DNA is TGTGCCAGCAGTGATTATGAGGGCCCCTACAATGAGCAGTTCTTC.

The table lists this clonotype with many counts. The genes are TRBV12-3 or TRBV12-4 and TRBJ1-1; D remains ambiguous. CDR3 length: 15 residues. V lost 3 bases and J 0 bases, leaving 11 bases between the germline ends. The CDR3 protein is CASSFGVRLNTEAFF. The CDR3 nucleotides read TGTGCCAGCAGTTTTGGAGTCCGACTGAACACTGAAGCTTTCTTT.

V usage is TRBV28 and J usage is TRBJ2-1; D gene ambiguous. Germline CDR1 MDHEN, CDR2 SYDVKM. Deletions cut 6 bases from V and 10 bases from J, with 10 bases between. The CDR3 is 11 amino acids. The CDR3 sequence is CASRYLEEQFF. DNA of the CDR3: TGTGCCAGCAGATACTTAGAAGAGCAGTTCTTC.

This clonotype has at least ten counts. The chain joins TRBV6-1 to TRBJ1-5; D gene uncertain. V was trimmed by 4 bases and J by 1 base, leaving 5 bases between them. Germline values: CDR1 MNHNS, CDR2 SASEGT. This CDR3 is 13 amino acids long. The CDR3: CASSVHSNQPQHF. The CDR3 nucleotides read TGTGCCAGCAGTGTTCACAGCAATCAGCCCCAGCATTTT.

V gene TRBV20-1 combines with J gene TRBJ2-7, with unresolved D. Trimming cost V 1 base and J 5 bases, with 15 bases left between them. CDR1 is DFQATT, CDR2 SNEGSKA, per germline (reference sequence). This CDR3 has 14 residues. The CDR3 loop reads CSARAPRTGHEQYF. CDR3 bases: TGCAGTGCTAGAGCCCCGAGGACGGGTCACGAGCAGTACTTC.

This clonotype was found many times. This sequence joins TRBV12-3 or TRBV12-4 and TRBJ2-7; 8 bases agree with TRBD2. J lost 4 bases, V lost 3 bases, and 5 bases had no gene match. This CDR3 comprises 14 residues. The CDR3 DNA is TGTGCCAGCAGTTTTTCGGGAGGGCGGTACGAGCAGTACTTC. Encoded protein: CASSFSGGRYEQYF.

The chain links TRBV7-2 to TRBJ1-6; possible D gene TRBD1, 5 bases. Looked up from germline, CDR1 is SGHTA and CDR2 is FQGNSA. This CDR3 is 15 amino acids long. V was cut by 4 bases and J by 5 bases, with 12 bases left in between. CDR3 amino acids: CASSYRPADNSPLHF. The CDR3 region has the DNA TGTGCCAGCAGCTACAGGCCCGCTGATAATTCACCCCTCCACTTT.

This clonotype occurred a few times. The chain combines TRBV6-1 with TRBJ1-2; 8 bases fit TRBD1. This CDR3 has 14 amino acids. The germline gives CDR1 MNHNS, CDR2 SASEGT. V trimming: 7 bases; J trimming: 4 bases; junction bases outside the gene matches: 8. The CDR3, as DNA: TGTGCCAGCAATTCAGGGGGCTGGTCCTATGGCTACACCTTC. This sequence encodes CASNSGGWSYGYTF.

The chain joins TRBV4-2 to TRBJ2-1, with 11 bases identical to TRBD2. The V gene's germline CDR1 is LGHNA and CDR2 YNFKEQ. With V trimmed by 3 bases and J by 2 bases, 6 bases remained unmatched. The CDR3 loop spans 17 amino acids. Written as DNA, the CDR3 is TGTGCCAGCAGCCATTCGACTAGCGGGACCCCCTACAATGAGCAGTTCTTC. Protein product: CASSHSTSGTPYNEQFF.